This T cell receptor (beta chain) was captured by sequencing in a study of T-cell memory formation after mild COVID-19. This clonotype was counted a few times. Employing constant-segment primers, 5'RACE generated TCR alpha and TCR beta cDNA libraries bearing sample barcodes and UMIs. TCRdb fed the 5' RACE reads into MiXCR, producing one record per CDR3 protein. The data hold 450,000 to 650,000 distinct CDR3 sequences, with about a fifth observed a single time. There are 14 residues in the CDR3. Germline CDR1 SGHRS, CDR2 YFSETQ. V was clipped by 1 base and J by 5 bases; unmatched bases: 4. Specimen: PBMCs or a T cell subset sorted from them (not recorded which). The TCR comes from an adult woman who had mild COVID-19 (a few samples of this study predate the infection). Cell type and time point are not known. The V gene is TRBV5-1, the J gene TRBJ1-1, with 8 bases that match TRBD1. CDR3: CASSLTGDRTEAFF. The CDR3, as DNA: TGCGCCAGCAGCTTGACAGGGGACAGGACTGAAGCTTTCTTT.